This T cell receptor beta chain was recovered during a study of Graves' ophthalmopathy and Graves' hyperthyroidism. Notes on the study in general: In blood appeared most of the expanded thyroid clonotypes whose frequency exceeded 0.001.

The CDR3 is 19 amino acids. The V gene's germline CDR1 is MDHEN and CDR2 SYDVKM. The germline V and J ends were trimmed by 2 bases and 0 bases, with 20 bases remaining between them. This clonotype has a count of ten or more. The target antigen is unknown. Scientists amplified the TCR beta CDR3 regions from RNA transcripts. The authors performed first-round RT-PCR with HTBI primers and then a second-round multiplex PCR. TCRdb used MiXCR to reprocess the multiplex PCR reads, holding one entry per CDR3 protein. Of about 400,000 distinct CDR3 sequences in the sample, about 16% were seen once. The specimen was peripheral blood. The clonotype was recovered from a woman aged 18-35 years with Graves' ophthalmopathy. V is TRBV28 and J is TRBJ2-4, with D possibly being TRBD1 (6 bases). This CDR3 reads CASSLPRTESILAKNIQYF. The CDR3 DNA is TGTGCCAGCAGTTTACCCAGGACAGAATCTATTCTAGCCAAAAACATTCAGTACTTC.